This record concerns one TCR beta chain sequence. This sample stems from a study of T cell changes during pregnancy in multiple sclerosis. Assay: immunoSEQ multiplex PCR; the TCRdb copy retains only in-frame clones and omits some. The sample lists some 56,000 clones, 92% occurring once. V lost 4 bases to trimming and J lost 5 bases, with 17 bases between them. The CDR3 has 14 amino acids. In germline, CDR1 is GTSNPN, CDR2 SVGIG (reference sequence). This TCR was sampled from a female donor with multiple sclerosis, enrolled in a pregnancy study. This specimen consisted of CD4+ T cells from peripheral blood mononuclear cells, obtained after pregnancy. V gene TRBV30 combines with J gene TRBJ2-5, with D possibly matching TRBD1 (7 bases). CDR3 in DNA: TGTGCCTGGACTACAGGGGCGGGATGGGAGACCCAGTACTTC. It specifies CAWTTGAGWETQYF. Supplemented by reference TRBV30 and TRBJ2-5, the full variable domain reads SQTIHQWPATLVQPVGSPLSLECTVEGTSNPNLYWYRQAAGRGLQLLFYSVGIGQISSEVPQNLSASRPQDRQFILSSKKLLLSDSGFYLCAWTTGAGWETQYFGPGTRLLVL.